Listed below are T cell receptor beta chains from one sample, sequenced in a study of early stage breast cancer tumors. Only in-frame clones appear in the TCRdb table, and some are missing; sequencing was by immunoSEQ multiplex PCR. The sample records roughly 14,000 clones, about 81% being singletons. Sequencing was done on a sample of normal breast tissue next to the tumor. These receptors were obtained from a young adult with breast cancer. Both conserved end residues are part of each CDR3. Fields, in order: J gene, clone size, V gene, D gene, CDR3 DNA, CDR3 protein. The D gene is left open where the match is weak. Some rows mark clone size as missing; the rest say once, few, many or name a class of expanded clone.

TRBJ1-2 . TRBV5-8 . TGTGCCAGCGGCTTAGGGGCAGACGCTAACTATGGCTACACCTTC CASGLGADANYGYTF
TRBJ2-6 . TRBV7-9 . TGTGCCAGCACCGCTCGGGCGGGGTCCGGGGCCAACGTCCTGACTTTC CASTARAGSGANVLTF
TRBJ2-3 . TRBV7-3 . TGTGCCAGCAGCACCATGAGCACAGATACGCAGTATTTT CASSTMSTDTQYF
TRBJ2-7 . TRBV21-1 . TGTGCCAGCAGCCGTCGGGCCCTATACGAGCAGTACTTC CASSRRALYEQYF
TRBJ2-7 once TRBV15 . TGTGCCACCAGCAGAAGAGATGTGGATCTCTACGAGCAGTACTTC CATSRRDVDLYEQYF
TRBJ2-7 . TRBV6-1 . TGTGCCAGCAAGAGCGGGCGGCTTCGTTCGAACGAGCAGTACTTC CASKSGRLRSNEQYF
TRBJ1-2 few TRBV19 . TGTGCCAGTAGTGCCGGGACCGCTAACTATGGCTACACCTTC CASSAGTANYGYTF
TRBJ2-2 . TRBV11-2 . TGTGCCAGCAGCTTGATCCCCGGGGAGCTGTTTTTT CASSLIPGELFF
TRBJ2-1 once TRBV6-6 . TGTGCCAGCAGTTACTCTACAGGCTACAATGAGCAGTTCTTC CASSYSTGYNEQFF
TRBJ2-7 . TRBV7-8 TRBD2 TGTGCCAGCAGCTTGAGTTCGGGCGGGAGGGCCCGGTACGAGCAGTACTTC CASSLSSGGRARYEQYF
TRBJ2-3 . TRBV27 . TGTGCCAGCAGTTTAAGTCTAGGAGGAAGCACAGATACGCAGTATTTT CASSLSLGGSTDTQYF
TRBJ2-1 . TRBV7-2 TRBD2 TGTGCCAGCAGCTTAGTGAGTCTAGCGGGACCCCACAATGAGCAGTTCTTC CASSLVSLAGPHNEQFF
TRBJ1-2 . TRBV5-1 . TGCGCCAGCAGCTCAGGGGACTCTAACTATGGCTACACCTTC CASSSGDSNYGYTF
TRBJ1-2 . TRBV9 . TGTGCCAGCAGTAGGACAGTTAACTATGGCTACACCTTC CASSRTVNYGYTF
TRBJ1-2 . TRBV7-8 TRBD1 TGTGCCAGCAGCTTAACCGCAGGGGGCGCCGCCTATGGCTACACCTTC CASSLTAGGAAYGYTF
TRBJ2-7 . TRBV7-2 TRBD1 TGTGCCAGCAGCTTGGAAACAGGGGTCTTCCCCTACGAGCAGTACTTC CASSLETGVFPYEQYF
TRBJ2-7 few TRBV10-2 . TGCGCCAGCAGTGAGACCTACGAGCAGTACTTC CASSETYEQYF
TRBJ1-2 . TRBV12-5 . TGTGCTAGTGGTTTGGGACTACAGGAGAGTGTGGATGGCTACACCTTC CASGLGLQESVDGYTF
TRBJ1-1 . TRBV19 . TGTGCCAGTAGTAATTTAGGGAACACTGAAGCTTTCTTT CASSNLGNTEAFF
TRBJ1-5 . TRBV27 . TGTGCCAACGGGGTGGGACGCGGGAGGCGTCATAGCAATCAGCCCCAGCATTTT CANGVGRGRRHSNQPQHF
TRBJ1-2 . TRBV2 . TGTGCCAGCAGGGGGAGGCATGGCTACACCTTC CASRGRHGYTF
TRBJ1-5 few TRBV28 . TGTGCCAGCAGGGATTCGAGCAATCAGCCCCAGCATTTT CASRDSSNQPQHF
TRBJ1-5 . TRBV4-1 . TGCGCCAGCAGCCAAGAGCGAGGGTATATTGATCAGCCCCAGCATTTT CASSQERGYIDQPQHF
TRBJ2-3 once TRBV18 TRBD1 TGTGCCAGCTCACCTTCGTTAGGGGGCGAGTTGGATACGCAGTATTTT CASSPSLGGELDTQYF
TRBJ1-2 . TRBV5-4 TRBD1 TGTGCCAGCAAAAAGGACAGGGGGATCTATGGCTACACCTTC CASKKDRGIYGYTF
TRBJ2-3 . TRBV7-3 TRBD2 TGTGCCAGCAGCTCAGGACTAGCGGGAGGTCTGGATACGCAGTATTTT CASSSGLAGGLDTQYF